This T cell receptor (beta chain) is from a study of regulatory T cells in long-lasting Graves disease. This clonotype was seen ten or more times. Its target is not known. Germline V gene data show CDR1 as MNHEY and CDR2 as SVGAGI. The V end lost 2 bases, the J end lost 5 bases, and 9 bases lay between the germline ends. The CDR3 consists of 13 residues. Study results and limitations: There were preferences for TRBV28, TRBJ1-2 and TRBJ2-5 in persistent disease.

For TCR beta, libraries came from iRepertoire HTBI primers and Arm-PCR of CDR3 regions. In TCRdb, the multiplex PCR reads were re-called with MiXCR into one record per CDR3 protein. Of 250,000 to 300,000 distinct CDR3 sequences listed, around a sixth are singletons. The time point denotes: newly diagnosed GD, antithyroid drugs for less than 3 months. PBMCs provided the RNA from which the TCR library was made. These records were also assigned to another study, of T cells in Graves' hyperthyroidism and ophthalmopathy. That paper adds: HTBI primers were used for first-round RT-PCR of the TCR CDR3.

This chain connects TRBV6-5 to TRBJ1-1; no firm D call. The TCR originated in a woman aged 25 to 45 with Graves disease. The specimen comprised peripheral blood mononuclear cells (PBMCs), sampled at new diagnosis, from a patient treated with antithyroid drugs. The CDR3 nucleotides are TGTGCCAGCAGTTACGAGGGTCGTACTGAAGCTTTCTTT. This sequence encodes CASSYEGRTEAFF.